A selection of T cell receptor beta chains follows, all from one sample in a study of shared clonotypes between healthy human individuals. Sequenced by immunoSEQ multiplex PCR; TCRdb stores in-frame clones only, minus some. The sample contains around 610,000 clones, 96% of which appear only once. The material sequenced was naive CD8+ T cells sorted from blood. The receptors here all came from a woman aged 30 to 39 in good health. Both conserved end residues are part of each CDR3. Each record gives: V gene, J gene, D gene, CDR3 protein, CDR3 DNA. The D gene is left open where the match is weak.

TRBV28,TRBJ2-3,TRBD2,CASSPGTSGRHTDTQYF,TGTGCCAGCAGTCCCGGGACTAGCGGGAGGCACACAGATACGCAGTATTTT
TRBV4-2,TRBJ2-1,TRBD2,CASSPPLAGKYNEQFF,TGTGCCAGCAGCCCCCCTCTAGCGGGAAAGTACAATGAGCAGTTCTTC
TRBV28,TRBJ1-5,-,CASSQRGNGQPQHF,TGTGCCAGCAGTCAAAGGGGGAATGGTCAGCCCCAGCATTTT
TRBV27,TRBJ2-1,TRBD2,CAISGGGMLFF,TGTGCCATATCCGGCGGGGGGATGTTGTTCTTC
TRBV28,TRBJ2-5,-,CASRTFRGWETQYF,TGTGCCAGCAGGACATTTCGGGGTTGGGAGACCCAGTACTTC
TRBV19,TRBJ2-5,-,CASSPESGWVQETQYF,TGTGCCAGTAGTCCCGAAAGCGGGTGGGTCCAAGAGACCCAGTACTTC
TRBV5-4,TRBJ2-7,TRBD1,CASSWGQGEQYF,TGTGCCAGCAGCTGGGGACAGGGAGAGCAGTACTTC
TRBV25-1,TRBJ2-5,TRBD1,CASSEGPRGRRETQYF,TGTGCCAGCAGTGAAGGACCCAGGGGGCGCCGGGAGACCCAGTACTTC
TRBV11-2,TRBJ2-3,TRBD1,CASRDSLRDRGLTDTQYF,TGTGCCAGCAGGGACTCCCTCCGGGACAGGGGGCTCACAGATACGCAGTATTTT
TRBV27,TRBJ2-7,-,CASSATRLYEQYF,TGTGCCAGCAGTGCCACCCGCTTATACGAGCAGTACTTC